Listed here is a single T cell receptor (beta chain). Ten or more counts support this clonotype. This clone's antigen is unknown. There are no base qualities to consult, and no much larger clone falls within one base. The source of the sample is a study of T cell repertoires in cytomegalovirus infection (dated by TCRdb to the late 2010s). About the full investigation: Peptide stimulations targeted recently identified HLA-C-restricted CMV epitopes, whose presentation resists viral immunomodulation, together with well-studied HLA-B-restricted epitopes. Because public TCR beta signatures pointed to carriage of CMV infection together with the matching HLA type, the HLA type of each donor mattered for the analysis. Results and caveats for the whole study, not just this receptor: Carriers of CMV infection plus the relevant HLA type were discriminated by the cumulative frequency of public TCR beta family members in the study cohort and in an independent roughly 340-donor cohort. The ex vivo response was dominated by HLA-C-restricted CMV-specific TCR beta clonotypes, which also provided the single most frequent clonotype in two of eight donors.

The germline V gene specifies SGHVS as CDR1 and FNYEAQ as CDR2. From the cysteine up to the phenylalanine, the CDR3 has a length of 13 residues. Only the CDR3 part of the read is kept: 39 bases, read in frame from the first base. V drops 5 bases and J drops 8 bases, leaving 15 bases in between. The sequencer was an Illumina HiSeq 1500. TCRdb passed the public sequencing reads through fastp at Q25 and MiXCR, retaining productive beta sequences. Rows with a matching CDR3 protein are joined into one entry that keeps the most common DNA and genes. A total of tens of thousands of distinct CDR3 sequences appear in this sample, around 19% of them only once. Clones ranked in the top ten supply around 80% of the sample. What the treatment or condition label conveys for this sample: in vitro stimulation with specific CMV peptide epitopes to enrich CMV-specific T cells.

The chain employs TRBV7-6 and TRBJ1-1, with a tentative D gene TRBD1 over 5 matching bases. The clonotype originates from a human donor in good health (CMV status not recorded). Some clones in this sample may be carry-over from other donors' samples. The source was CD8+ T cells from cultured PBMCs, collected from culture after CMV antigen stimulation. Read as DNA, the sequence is TGTGCCAGCAGCCTTGGACATTCCAAGGAAGCTTTCTTT. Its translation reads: CASSLGHSKEAFF. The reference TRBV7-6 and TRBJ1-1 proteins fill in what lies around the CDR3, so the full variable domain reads GAGVSQSPRYKVTKRGQDVALRCDPISGHVSLYWYRQALGQGPEFLTYFNYEAQQDKSGLPNDRFSAERPEGSISTLTIQRTEQRDSAMYRCASSLGHSKEAFFGQGTRLTVV.